This T cell receptor (beta chain) was obtained from a study of Graves' ophthalmopathy and Graves' hyperthyroidism. Study observations and caveats: The model reached just under 71% sensitivity and approximately 72% specificity for predicting ophthalmopathy progression. The majority of expanded thyroid clonotypes above 0.001 frequency also occurred in blood.

The authors amplified TCR beta CDR3 regions from RNA transcripts. HTBI primers were employed in first-round RT-PCR, then a second-round multiplex PCR followed. A single record per CDR3 protein comes from TCRdb applying MiXCR to the multiplex PCR reads. This sample has 660,000 or so distinct CDR3 sequences, with 35% to 45% found just once. No donor had other autoimmune disease, uncontrolled infection, pregnancy or lactation. Clinical symptoms, serum thyroxine, TRAb, thyroid ultrasound and orbital computed tomography determined diagnosis. As concerns this clonotype: Its antigen remains unidentified.

The CDR3 consists of 15 residues. J gave up 1 base and V 4 bases, and 6 bases lay outside the gene matches. Germline CDR1 and CDR2: SNHLY and FYNNEI. The chain uses TRBV2 and TRBJ2-5; 7 nucleotides align to TRBD2. The sequence derives from an adult man with Graves' ophthalmopathy. The sample was peripheral blood. The chain's CDR3 is CASSARTSVQETQYF. The CDR3 bases are TGTGCCAGCAGTGCCCGAACTAGCGTCCAAGAGACCCAGTACTTC.